Below, 7 T cell receptor beta chains from the same sample are listed, as sequenced in a study of tumor-infiltrating lymphocytes in primary liver carcinoma. The tissue used was unsorted bulk material of about 19-34 mg. RNA and DNA were co-extracted from it with the AllPrep DNA/RNA mini kit. Starting material of 500 to 600 ng total RNA yielded TCR beta cDNA via a constant-region primer. It was through three nested multiplex PCR rounds of slightly modified ARM-PCR that TCR beta libraries arose. The two initial PCR rounds, approximately 10 cycles each, used TRBV1-TRBV30 forward and C-beta reverse primers. TCRdb re-analysed the multiplex PCR reads in MiXCR, keeping a single row per CDR3 protein. The repertoire includes 90,000 to 110,000 distinct CDR3 sequences, about four fifths of them detected once, and 15% to 25% sits in the top ten. The sequenced sample was liver tumor tissue from sampling region 3. Subset: tumor region T3, left-lateral pole. Receptors originate from a man aged 40-55 years with primary liver carcinoma and hepatitis B virus infection.

V is TRBV20-1 and J is TRBJ2-3; 8 nucleotides line up with TRBD1. J lost 4 bases, V lost 3 bases, and 9 bases had no gene match. Per germline, CDR1 DFQATT and CDR2 SNEGSKA (reference sequence). There are 15 residues in the CDR3. CDR3 sequence: CSASDGQGGSDTQYF. The CDR3 DNA sequence: TGCAGTGCTAGTGATGGACAGGGAGGTTCAGATACGCAGTATTTT.

This clonotype came up once. The junction shows a germline mismatch at one end, possibly a read error. The chain has TRBV5-5 and TRBJ2-1; 9 nucleotides match TRBD1. The CDR3 contains 17 residues. CDR1 and CDR2 (germline): SGHKS, YYEKEE (reference sequence). This CDR3 reads CASSLHVDRGLDNERFF. The CDR3 DNA is TGTGCCAGCAGCTTACACGTGGACAGGGGCCTTGATAATGAGCGGTTCTTC.

As to this clonotype: Germline is not matched at one junction end, which may reflect a read error. J is TRBJ2-7 and V is TRBV7-9; 11 bases are shared with TRBD2. The CDR3 extends over 17 amino acids. Germline V lookup: CDR1 SEHNR, CDR2 FQNEAQ (reference sequence). The CDR3: CVSNLVSGTSGGYEQYF. As DNA, the CDR3 is TGTGTCAGCAACTTAGTGTCCGGGACTAGCGGAGGCTACGAGCAGTACTTC. The full variable domain, its missing parts supplied by reference TRBV7-9 and TRBJ2-7, is DTGVSQNPRHKITKRGQNVTFRCDPISEHNRLYWYRQTLGQGPEFLTYFQNEAQLEKSRLLSDRFSAERPKGSFSTLEIQRTEQGDSAMYLCVSNLVSGTSGGYEQYFGPGTRLTVT.

This clonotype was seen a single time. V gene TRBV6-5 combines with J gene TRBJ2-1; 8 nucleotides agree with TRBD1. CDR3 size: 12 residues. With V trimmed by 6 bases and J by 10 bases, 5 bases remained unmatched. The germline V gene has CDR1 MNHEY and CDR2 SVGAGI. CDR3 DNA sequence: TGTGCCAGCAGACAGGGGGAGAACGAGCAGTTCTTC. Its translation is CASRQGENEQFF.

A remark on this clonotype: One end of the junction does not line up with germline, which may come from a read error. The rearrangement links TRBV6-2 or TRBV6-3 to TRBJ2-1; 8 bases line up with TRBD2. Germline V gene lookup returns CDR1 MNHEY and CDR2 SVGEGT. The CDR3 is 15 amino acids. The CDR3 coding sequence is TGTGGCAGCAGCTCGAGCGGGAGCTCCTACAATGAGCTGCTCTTC. This encodes CGSSSSGSSYNELLF.

As for this clonotype: The conserved closing phenylalanine or tryptophan is absent in this CDR3, likely reflecting a read error. No DNA is shown, since the ends of the CDR3 on it are uncertain; the CDR3 is the one TCRdb lists. The rearrangement links TRBV6-5 to TRBJ1-1. The CDR3 totals 13 residues, both ends included. Looked up from germline, CDR1 is MNHEY and CDR2 is SVGAGI. This CDR3 is CASTLASYTEVFV.

The chain is built from TRBV6-5 and TRBJ1-2; D remains unclear. V was pared by 10 bases and J by 12 bases, with 21 bases between. Germline lookup yields CDR1 MNHEY and CDR2 SVGAGI. The length of the CDR3 is 12 residues. CDR3 protein: CATLGLTAMHTF. CDR3 sequence (DNA): TGTGCCACCCTAGGCCTTACCGCAATGCACACCTTC.